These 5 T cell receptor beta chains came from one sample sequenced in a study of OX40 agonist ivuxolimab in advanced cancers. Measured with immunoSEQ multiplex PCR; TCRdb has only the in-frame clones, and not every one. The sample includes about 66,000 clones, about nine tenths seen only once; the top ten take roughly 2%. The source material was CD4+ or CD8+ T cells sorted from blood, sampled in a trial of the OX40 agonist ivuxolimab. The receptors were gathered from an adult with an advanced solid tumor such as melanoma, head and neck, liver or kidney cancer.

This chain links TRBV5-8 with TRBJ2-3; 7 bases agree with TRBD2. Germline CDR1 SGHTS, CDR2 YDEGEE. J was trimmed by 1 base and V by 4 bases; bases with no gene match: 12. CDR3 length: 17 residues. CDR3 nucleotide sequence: TGTGCCAGCAGCCCCGGTTGGGGGGGTGACGGCACAGATACGCAGTATTTT. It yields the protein CASSPGWGGDGTDTQYF.

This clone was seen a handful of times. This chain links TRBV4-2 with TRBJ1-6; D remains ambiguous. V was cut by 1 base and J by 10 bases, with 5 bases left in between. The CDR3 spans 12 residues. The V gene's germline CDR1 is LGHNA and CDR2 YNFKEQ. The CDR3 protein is CASSQAESPLHF. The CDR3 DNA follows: TGTGCCAGCAGCCAAGCGGAGTCACCCCTCCACTTT.

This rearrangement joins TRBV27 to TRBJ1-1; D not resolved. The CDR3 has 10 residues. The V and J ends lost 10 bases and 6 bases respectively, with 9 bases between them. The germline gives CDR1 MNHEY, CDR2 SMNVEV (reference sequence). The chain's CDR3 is CATARSEAFF. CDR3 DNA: TGTGCCACCGCCCGGTCTGAAGCTTTCTTT.

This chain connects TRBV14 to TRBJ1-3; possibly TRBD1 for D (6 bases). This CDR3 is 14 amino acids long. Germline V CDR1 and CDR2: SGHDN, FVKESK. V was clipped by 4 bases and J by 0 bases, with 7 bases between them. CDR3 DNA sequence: TGTGCCAGCAGCCCAGGGGTCTCTGGAAACACCATATATTTT. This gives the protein CASSPGVSGNTIYF.

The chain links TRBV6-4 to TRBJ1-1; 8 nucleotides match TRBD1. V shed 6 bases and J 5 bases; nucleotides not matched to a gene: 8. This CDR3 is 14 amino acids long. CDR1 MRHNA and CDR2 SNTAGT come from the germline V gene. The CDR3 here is CASRPRGQGTEAFF. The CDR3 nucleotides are TGTGCCAGCAGACCCAGGGGGCAGGGAACTGAAGCTTTCTTT.